The entry that follows covers one T cell receptor beta chain sequence. The antigen remains unidentified. The source of the sample is a study of cytomegalovirus exposure and HLA in healthy donors. Whole-study findings and limits: Many donors carried some public TCRs, although rarity characterized most TCR sequences.

Donors were drawn from the 120-subject validation cohort, separate from the approximately 670-subject first cohort. The CDR3 is 18 amino acids. V was trimmed by 0 bases and J by 0 bases, leaving 13 bases between them. CDR1 and CDR2 (germline): SGHRS, YFSETQ. Generated by immunoSEQ multiplex PCR, the TCRdb table keeps only in-frame clones and is missing some. The sample holds 260,000 or so clones; approximately 90% are singletons and the top ten take over 0.85%. Sequencing used PBMCs. This rearrangement joins TRBV5-1 to TRBJ2-6; maybe TRBD1 (8 bases). The clonotype was recovered from a woman in her late teens or twenties in good health and CMV-seronegative. CDR3 protein: CASSLEYRGGSGANVLTF. The CDR3 bases are TGCGCCAGCAGCTTGGAGTACAGGGGGGGCTCTGGGGCCAACGTCCTGACTTTC.